Following are 17 T cell receptor beta chains from one sample sequenced in a study of Ad26.COV2.S vaccination and SARS-CoV-2 variants. Assay: immunoSEQ multiplex PCR; the TCRdb copy retains only in-frame clones and omits some. The sample has around 140,000 clones; about nine tenths are singletons. Sequenced material: peripheral blood, taken after recovery from COVID-19. These receptors were collected from a human donor who had recovered from COVID-19.

V and J are TRBV1 and TRBJ2-1; the DNA was not used to check the table's D call, TRBD1. TRBV1 is a known pseudogene. The CDR3 loop spans 17 amino acids. CDR3 protein: CTSSGGQGPESYNEQFF. In nucleotides, the CDR3 is TGCACCAGCAGCGGGGGACAGGGGCCCGAGTCCTACAATGAGCAGTTCTTC.

The rearrangement joins TRBV27 to TRBJ1-1; a weak D match, TRBD1 (6 bases). The germline CDR1 and CDR2 sequences are MNHEY and SMNVEV (reference sequence). V was shortened by 5 bases and J by 4 bases, with 14 bases between the two germline ends. There are 14 residues in the CDR3. CDR3 region: CASSEGVLGTEAFF. The CDR3 bases are TGTGCCAGCAGTGAGGGGGTGTTGGGCACTGAAGCTTTCTTT.

In its sample, this clone was seen once. The chain recombines TRBV4-1 with TRBJ2-5; tentative D call: TRBD2 (7 bases). This CDR3 region has 15 residues. The germline V gene has CDR1 MGHRA and CDR2 YSYEKL. V lost 4 bases and J lost 4, with 16 bases in between. CDR3 sequence: CASSLAGAGGETQYF. CDR3 nucleotide sequence: TGCGCCAGCAGCCTCGCGGGGGCGGGCGGAGAGACCCAGTACTTC.

The chain joins TRBV19 to TRBJ2-3; either TRBD1 or TRBD2 may supply D (5 bases each). V lost 4 bases to trimming and J lost 2 bases, with 10 bases between them. Germline V gives CDR1 LNHDA, CDR2 SQIVND (reference sequence). This CDR3 spans 14 amino acids. The chain's CDR3 is CASSTGRSTDTQYF. In DNA, the CDR3 is TGTGCCAGTAGTACGGGACGATCCACAGATACGCAGTATTTT.

The rearrangement links TRBV12-5 to TRBJ1-2; D is ambiguous. V lost 1 base and J 3 bases, leaving 12 bases between the germline ends. This CDR3 region has 15 residues. The V gene's germline CDR1 is LGHNT and CDR2 FRNRAP. The CDR3 DNA follows: TGTGCTAGTGGTTTGGGAGGGAAGGGTCACTATGGCTACACCTTC. It specifies CASGLGGKGHYGYTF.

This clone appeared a single time. The V call is TRBV27, the J call TRBJ2-3, with D uncertain. CDR3 length: 16 residues. V was cut by 0 bases and J by 2 bases, with 12 bases left in between. Germline V CDR1 and CDR2: MNHEY, SMNVEV (reference sequence). The CDR3 coding sequence is TGTGCCAGCAGTTTATCCTCCTTGGCCCACACAGATACGCAGTATTTT. Translated, it gives CASSLSSLAHTDTQYF.

The V call is TRBV4-3, the J call TRBJ2-5, with 8 bases that match TRBD1. The CDR3 has 17 residues. Germline V gene sequence: CDR1 LGHNA, CDR2 YSLEER. J was trimmed by 2 bases and V by 4 bases; bases with no gene match: 12. The CDR3 nucleotides read TGCGCCAGCAGCCGAGGACCCGGACAGGGAGGACAAGAGACCCAGTACTTC. Its protein is CASSRGPGQGGQETQYF.

The chain couples TRBV6-2 or TRBV6-3 to TRBJ1-2, with a possible D match to TRBD1 (6 bases). Per the germline V gene, CDR1 is MNHEY and CDR2 is SVGEGT. Trimming cost V 6 bases and J 0 bases, with 20 bases left between them. This CDR3 has 17 residues. The CDR3 protein is CASSPLGRTDANYGYTF. The CDR3 DNA sequence: TGTGCCAGCAGCCCACTCGGCCGGACAGACGCTAACTATGGCTACACCTTC.

V usage is TRBV5-4 and J usage is TRBJ2-3; no clear D. CDR3 length: 14 amino acids. The ends were cut back, 0 bases at V and 2 bases at J, with 7 bases in the middle. In germline, CDR1 is SGHNT, CDR2 YYREEE (reference sequence). CDR3 bases: TGTGCCAGCAGCTTGGTCGGAAACACAGATACGCAGTATTTT. This encodes CASSLVGNTDTQYF.

The chain has TRBV5-1 and TRBJ2-2, with D uncertain. Trimming removed 0 bases at V and 1 base at J, with 7 bases between. CDR1 SGHRS and CDR2 YFSETQ come from the germline V gene. The CDR3 is 15 residues long. CDR3 coding DNA: TGCGCCAGCAGCTTGGGGACGGTGAACACCGGGGAGCTGTTTTTT. This translates into CASSLGTVNTGELFF.

The V and J genes are TRBV19 and TRBJ1-5; 9 bases agree with TRBD1. The germline gives CDR1 LNHDA, CDR2 SQIVND (reference sequence). The CDR3 runs to 16 residues. With 4 bases clipped from V and 6 bases from J, the junction kept 10 bases outside the gene matches. CDR3 region: CASSTSSRQGGQPQHF. The DNA for the CDR3 is TGTGCCAGTAGTACATCCTCGCGACAGGGGGGTCAGCCCCAGCATTTT.

The chain employs TRBV24-1 and TRBJ2-5; 7 nucleotides agree with TRBD1. V shed 7 bases, J shed 2 bases, and the junction held 3 bases outside the gene matches. Germline lookup yields CDR1 KGHDR and CDR2 SFDVKD. The CDR3 is made up of 13 amino acids. This chain's CDR3 is CATRGQLQETQYF. Written as DNA, the CDR3 is TGTGCCACCAGGGGACAGCTTCAAGAGACCCAGTACTTC.

DNA of the CDR3: TGTGCCAGCAGCTTAATGACCGGACAGGCACAAGAGACCCAGTACTTC. It translates to CASSLMTGQAQETQYF. This chain uses TRBV7-9 with TRBJ2-5; 7 bases agree with TRBD1. The germline gives CDR1 SEHNR, CDR2 FQNEAQ (reference sequence). J was trimmed by 2 bases and V by 2 bases; bases with no gene match: 8. This CDR3 comprises 16 residues. The complete variable domain, with remaining parts taken from reference TRBV7-9 and TRBJ2-5, reads DTGVSQNPRHKITKRGQNVTFRCDPISEHNRLYWYRQTLGQGPEFLTYFQNEAQLEKSRLLSDRFSAERPKGSFSTLEIQRTEQGDSAMYLCASSLMTGQAQETQYFGPGTRLLVL.

This chain joins TRBV19 and TRBJ2-7; D gene unclear. V was cut by 3 bases and J by 6 bases, with 12 bases left in between. Germline V CDR1 and CDR2: LNHDA, SQIVND (reference sequence). The CDR3 covers 13 residues. The CDR3: CASSIETTGEQYF. The CDR3, as DNA: TGTGCCAGTAGTATCGAAACTACGGGCGAGCAGTACTTC.

In its sample, this clone was seen a few times. V usage is TRBV7-9 and J usage is TRBJ1-6, with D tentatively TRBD1 (5 bases). The CDR3 spans 16 residues. V was pared by 5 bases and J by 8 bases, with 19 bases between. Germline V gene data show CDR1 as SEHNR and CDR2 as FQNEAQ (reference sequence). The CDR3: CASSAMGPMGDSPLHF. The DNA for the CDR3 is TGTGCCAGCAGCGCGATGGGACCTATGGGAGATTCACCCCTCCACTTT.

This rearrangement joins TRBV12-5 to TRBJ2-7; no firm D call. From germline, CDR1 is LGHNT and CDR2 FRNRAP. Trimming stripped 1 base from V and 3 bases from J, with 13 bases between. The length of the CDR3 is 15 residues. The CDR3 DNA sequence: TGTGCTAGTGGTTTGGAGATAGGGCGACGCTACGAGCAGTACTTC. Translating gives CASGLEIGRRYEQYF.

The chain recombines TRBV5-1 with TRBJ2-3, with TRBD2 matching 15 bases. This CDR3 region has 18 residues. V trimming: 2 bases; J trimming: 3 bases; junction bases outside the gene matches: 7. Per germline, CDR1 SGHRS and CDR2 YFSETQ. CDR3 nucleotide sequence: TGCGCCAGCAGCTTTCCGGGACTAGCGGGGGGATCTACAGATACGCAGTATTTT. As protein: CASSFPGLAGGSTDTQYF.